Listed below are T cell receptor beta chains from one sample, sequenced in a study of cytomegalovirus exposure and HLA in healthy donors. This table comes from immunoSEQ multiplex PCR, and its TCRdb copy is limited to in-frame clones, with some not included. The repertoire table contains about 140,000 clones. The sequenced material came from PBMCs. These receptors originate from a woman aged 18-29 years in good health and CMV-seronegative. CDR3s include the opening cysteine and the closing phenylalanine or tryptophan. Fields, in order: D gene, J gene, V gene, CDR3 protein, CDR3 DNA. A D gene is named only where the DNA matches it firmly.

TRBD2,TRBJ2-7,TRBV4-1,CASSHLFSGSPYEQYF,TGCGCCAGCAGCCACCTTTTTAGCGGGAGTCCCTACGAGCAGTACTTC
TRBD2,TRBJ2-1,TRBV11-2,CASSLRLAGYNEQFF,TGTGCCAGCAGCTTACGACTAGCGGGATACAATGAGCAGTTCTTC
TRBD1,TRBJ2-2,TRBV4-1,CASSHRTGGNTGELFF,TGCGCCAGCAGCCACAGGACAGGGGGGAACACCGGGGAGCTGTTTTTT
-,TRBJ2-1,TRBV6-6,CASSYSSGNGQFF,TGTGCCAGCAGTTACTCTAGCGGAAATGGGCAGTTCTTC
-,TRBJ2-1,TRBV11-3,CARTRIDSNEQFF,TGTGCCAGAACCCGAATAGATAGCAATGAGCAGTTCTTC
-,TRBJ2-1,TRBV7-9,CASSSPTLTVQVNEQFF,TGTGCCAGCAGCTCCCCTACATTGACAGTTCAGGTCAATGAGCAGTTCTTC
-,TRBJ1-5,TRBV28,CASSSNTINQPQHF,TGTGCCAGCAGTTCTAACACTATCAATCAGCCCCAGCATTTT
TRBD2,TRBJ2-4,TRBV10-3,CAISEYREGPNIQYF,TGTGCCATCAGTGAGTACCGGGAGGGCCCAAACATTCAGTACTTC
TRBD2,TRBJ2-1,TRBV7-3,CASSLKAGTSGYNEQFF,TGTGCCAGCAGCTTAAAGGCCGGGACTAGCGGGTACAATGAGCAGTTCTTC
TRBD2,TRBJ2-1,TRBV4-2,CASSQSQREGRDEQFF,TGTGCCAGCAGCCAATCTCAGCGGGAGGGCCGGGATGAGCAGTTCTTC